This TCR beta chain was profiled in a study of T cell responses to AZD1222 COVID-19 vaccine. General study findings and limits: When two AZD1222 doses had been given, Spike-specific TCR breadth and depth rose. There were repertoire samples only from the period after the peak T cell response.

With regard to this clone: Its specificity is not known.

The protocol was immunoSEQ multiplex PCR, while the TCRdb copy is restricted to in-frame clones and leaves out a portion. The table records about 100,000 clones, more than 70% of them present only once. Sequenced material: peripheral blood, taken on day 0 of AZD1222 vaccination. The source of this sequence is an adult in good health.

This CDR3 reads CASSQDRSIGVQKNTEAFF. In DNA form, the CDR3 reads TGTGCCAGCAGCCAAGATCGTTCTATAGGAGTACAGAAGAACACTGAAGCTTTCTTT. The rearrangement links TRBV3-1 (or the pseudogene TRBV3-2) to TRBJ1-1; D is unclear. Germline CDR1 and CDR2: LGHDT and YNNKEL (reference sequence). Trimming pared 0 bases from V and 1 base from J, leaving 21 bases between. CDR3 size: 19 residues.